These 18 T cell receptor beta chains were all obtained from the same sample, sequenced in a study of T cells in Graves' hyperthyroidism and ophthalmopathy. Amplification of TCR beta CDR3 regions used RNA as the template. First-round RT-PCR of the TCR CDR3 relied on the HTBI primer set. TCRdb analysed the multiplex PCR reads with MiXCR anew, one entry per CDR3 protein. There are 300,000 to 400,000 distinct CDR3 sequences in the sample; 15% to 20% occur only once, and less than 65% lies in the top ten. Sequenced input: blood. The receptors derive from a woman aged 45-65 years with Graves' hyperthyroidism.

In this sample, this clonotype turned up many times. This chain joins TRBV5-1 and TRBJ2-1; D remains unclear. Germline V CDR1 and CDR2: SGHRS, YFSETQ. The CDR3 extends over 12 amino acids. V gave up 2 bases and J gave up 8 bases, with 8 bases separating them. Written as DNA, the CDR3 is TGCGCCAGCAGCTTAAACTGGGATGAGCAGTTCTTC. Its translation is CASSLNWDEQFF. Combining the CDR3 with reference TRBV5-1 and TRBJ2-1 gives the whole variable domain KAGVTQTPRYLIKTRGQQVTLSCSPISGHRSVSWYQQTPGQGLQFLFEYFSETQRNKGNFPGRFSGRQFSNSRSEMNVSTLELGDSALYLCASSLNWDEQFFGPGTRLTVL.

This clonotype was seen at least ten times. The rearrangement links TRBV2 to TRBJ2-1, with 7 nucleotides matching TRBD2. Germline V gives CDR1 SNHLY, CDR2 FYNNEI. The J segment lost 10 bases and the V segment lost 7 bases, leaving 10 bases of the junction unmatched. CDR3 length: 13 amino acids. The CDR3 bases are TGTGCCAGCACCAACGACGGGGAGGGGGAGCAGTTCTTC. This gives the protein CASTNDGEGEQFF.

This clonotype was seen a few times. The chain carries TRBV7-9 and TRBJ2-3, with TRBD1 matching 8 bases. Germline-derived CDR1 and CDR2 are SEHNR and FQNEAQ (reference sequence). This CDR3 is built from 15 residues. J was trimmed by 5 bases and V by 5 bases; bases with no gene match: 9. This CDR3 reads CASSQGAKGEDTQYF. CDR3 DNA sequence: TGTGCCAGCAGCCAGGGGGCGAAAGGAGAAGATACGCAGTATTTT.

This clonotype was counted only a few times. The chain couples TRBV7-9 to TRBJ2-7; 8 nucleotides align to TRBD1. The V segment lost 5 bases and the J segment 4 bases; nucleotides outside the gene matches: 4. The V gene's germline CDR1 is SEHNR and CDR2 FQNEAQ (reference sequence). The length of the CDR3 is 13 residues. The CDR3 reads CASSRQGLYEQYF. CDR3 bases: TGTGCCAGCAGCCGACAGGGGCTGTACGAGCAGTACTTC.

This clonotype was seen many times. V is TRBV6-1 and J is TRBJ1-2; D unclear. The V gene lost 2 bases and the J gene lost 10 bases, with 11 bases spanning the gap. The CDR3 runs 12 residues. Germline CDR1 is MNHNS and CDR2 is SASEGT. The CDR3 sequence: CASSETRAYYTF. In DNA, the CDR3 is TGTGCCAGCAGTGAAACACGAGCCTACTACACCTTC.

This clonotype was detected many times. J is TRBJ2-3 and V is TRBV30; 11 bases fit TRBD2. CDR3 length: 13 amino acids. Germline-derived CDR1 and CDR2 are GTSNPN and SVGIG (reference sequence). The CDR3 DNA is TGTGCTTTACTAGCGGGAGAAACAGATACGCAGTATTTT. It encodes CALLAGETDTQYF.

The rearrangement joins TRBV20-1 to TRBJ2-2, with D unresolved. This CDR3 has 11 residues. Germline V gives CDR1 DFQATT, CDR2 SNEGSKA (reference sequence). Trimming left V 5 bases short and J 4 bases short, with 5 bases between. The CDR3 here is CSALRTGELFF. CDR3 nucleotide sequence: TGCAGTGCTTTACGCACCGGGGAGCTGTTTTTT.

The V call is TRBV6-1, the J call TRBJ2-7; D might be TRBD2 (6 bases). The CDR3 loop spans 15 amino acids. The V and J ends lost 4 bases and 2 bases respectively, with 15 bases between them. Germline values: CDR1 MNHNS, CDR2 SASEGT. CDR3 DNA sequence: TGTGCCAGCAGTGCAACGAGGGACTGGGCCTACGAGCAGTACGTC. Residues: CASSATRDWAYEQYV.

This chain links TRBV7-8 with TRBJ2-2; unclear D gene. This CDR3 contains 14 residues. The germline CDR1 and CDR2 sequences are SGHVS and FQNEAQ. V was cut by 1 base and J by 5 bases, with 8 bases left in between. The CDR3 region has the DNA TGTGCCAGCAGCTTAGGCCAGCAAACCGGGGAGCTGTTTTTT. Protein: CASSLGQQTGELFF.

This clonotype was seen a handful of times. The chain links TRBV20-1 to TRBJ1-4; D is perhaps TRBD1 (6 bases). Germline V gene lookup returns CDR1 DFQATT and CDR2 SNEGSKA (reference sequence). V was clipped by 5 bases and J by 2 bases, with 15 bases between them. This CDR3 comprises 15 residues. The CDR3 region is CSAWHRVATNEKLFF. CDR3 nucleotide sequence: TGCAGTGCTTGGCACAGGGTAGCTACTAATGAAAAACTGTTTTTT.

This clonotype was recorded many times. The gene calls are TRBV20-1 and TRBJ2-5; D uncertain. There are 15 residues in the CDR3. V was clipped by 0 bases and J by 0 bases, with 11 bases between them. CDR1 and CDR2 (germline): DFQATT, SNEGSKA (reference sequence). The DNA for the CDR3 is TGCAGTGCTAGAGATGGCAGGCTGTACCAAGAGACCCAGTACTTC. It encodes CSARDGRLYQETQYF.

This clonotype was counted ten times or more. This chain links TRBV28 with TRBJ2-1, with 8 positions matching TRBD2. The CDR3 covers 14 residues. The germline V gene encodes CDR1 MDHEN and CDR2 SYDVKM. V dropped 6 bases and J dropped 6; count of bases not matched to a gene: 7. The CDR3 protein is CASRVAGLSNEQFF. The CDR3 DNA sequence: TGTGCCAGCAGGGTAGCGGGATTATCCAATGAGCAGTTCTTC. The full variable domain, rest sourced from reference TRBV28 and TRBJ2-1, is DVKVTQSSRYLVKRTGEKVFLECVQDMDHENMFWYRQDPGLGLRLIYFSYDVKMKEKGDIPEGYSVSREKKERFSLILESASTNQTSMYLCASRVAGLSNEQFFGPGTRLTVL.

This clonotype was counted many times. This chain connects TRBV2 to TRBJ2-3, with D perhaps TRBD2 (6 bases). CDR3 length equals 14 residues. Germline V lookup: CDR1 SNHLY, CDR2 FYNNEI. V was pared by 6 bases and J by 2 bases, with 12 bases between. The CDR3 DNA follows: TGTGCCAGCAGATCGGGGGAGCTCACAGATACGCAGTATTTT. Translation: CASRSGELTDTQYF.

At least ten counts were recorded for this clonotype. For the CDR3, the DNA is TGTGCCAGCAGCTTAGATAGGGCCACTGAAGCTTTCTTT. This sequence encodes CASSLDRATEAFF. The rearrangement uses TRBV11-3 and TRBJ1-1; D ambiguous. Trimming took 0 bases from V and 4 from J, leaving 6 bases between them. CDR3 length: 13 amino acids. Germline lookup yields CDR1 SGHNT and CDR2 YENEEA. The full variable domain, in which reference TRBV11-3 and TRBJ1-1 provide the parts outside the CDR3, is EAGVVQSPRYKIIEKKQPVAFWCNPISGHNTLYWYLQNLGQGPELLIRYENEEAVDDSQLPKDRFSAERLKGVDSTLKIQPAELGDSAVYLCASSLDRATEAFFGQGTRLTVV.

Ten or more counts support this clonotype. The J gene is TRBJ2-3, the V gene TRBV12-5; TRBD2 is a possible D gene (5 bases). The CDR3 contains 16 residues. Trimming took 3 bases from V and 2 from J, leaving 15 bases between them. The V gene's germline CDR1 is LGHNT and CDR2 FRNRAP. The CDR3 protein is CASGLGLMLNTDTQYF. DNA for the CDR3: TGTGCTAGTGGTTTAGGACTGATGCTAAACACAGATACGCAGTATTTT. Full variable domain (rest looked up from reference TRBV12-5 and TRBJ2-3): DARVTQTPRHKVTEMGQEVTMRCQPILGHNTVFWYRQTMMQGLELLAYFRNRAPLDDSGMPKDRFSAEMPDATLATLKIQPSEPRDSAVYFCASGLGLMLNTDTQYFGPGTRLTVL.

This clonotype has a count of ten or more. The chain links TRBV28 to TRBJ2-1; 7 nucleotides match TRBD2. The CDR3 is 15 amino acids. Trimming cost V 5 bases and J 6 bases; bases outside gene matches: 10. Germline V lookup: CDR1 MDHEN, CDR2 SYDVKM. CDR3 sequence (DNA): TGTGCCAGCAGTATCGGACTAGGGTCGGCCAATGAGCAGTTCTTC. Its protein product is CASSIGLGSANEQFF.

On this clonotype: A read error may account for a junction end that differs from germline. The J gene is TRBJ2-3, the V gene TRBV4-1; a weak D match, TRBD1 (6 bases). The CDR3 has 15 residues. Germline assignment: CDR1 MGHRA and CDR2 YSYEKL. CDR3 nucleotides: TGCGCCAACAGCCAGTCCAGGGGTTCCCCAGATACGCAGTATTTT. This codes for CANSQSRGSPDTQYF.

V and J are TRBV29-1 and TRBJ2-5; a weak D match, TRBD2 (6 bases). Germline assignment: CDR1 SQVTM and CDR2 ANQGSEA. Trimming stripped 3 bases from V and 5 bases from J, with 10 bases between. This CDR3 is 12 amino acids long. The CDR3 sequence is CSVDSGVETQYF. In DNA, the CDR3 is TGCAGCGTTGACTCGGGAGTGGAGACCCAGTACTTC. Based on the CDR3 plus reference TRBV29-1 and TRBJ2-5, the full variable domain is SAVISQKPSRDICQRGTSLTIQCQVDSQVTMMFWYRQQPGQSLTLIATANQGSEATYESGFVIDKFPISRPNLTFSTLTVSNMSPEDSSIYLCSVDSGVETQYFGPGTRLLVL.